These 30 T cell receptor beta chains were all obtained from the same sample, sequenced in a study of cytomegalovirus exposure and HLA in healthy donors. Generated by immunoSEQ multiplex PCR, the TCRdb table keeps only in-frame clones and is missing some. The sample holds about 120,000 clones; 90% to 97% are singletons and the top ten take 1.5% to 2%. Specimen: PBMCs. Source of these receptors: a man between 18 and 29 years old in good health and CMV-seronegative.

This chain joins TRBV10-2 and TRBJ1-2, with a weak D call TRBD1 (5 bases). This CDR3 has 16 residues. With 4 bases removed from V and 5 bases from J, the gap between germline ends came to 20 bases. Germline CDR1 WSHSY, CDR2 SAAADI. Here the CDR3 reads CASSGTTWGSGYGYTF. CDR3 nucleotides: TGCGCCAGCAGTGGGACTACCTGGGGTTCAGGGTATGGCTACACCTTC.

This chain connects TRBV5-4 to TRBJ1-2; a possible D gene is TRBD1 (6 bases). Trimming cost V 3 bases and J 7 bases, with 13 bases left between them. This CDR3 has 13 residues. Germline-derived CDR1 and CDR2 are SGHNT and YYREEE (reference sequence). The CDR3 DNA reads as TGTGCCAGCAGCTGGGGGACATATTCTGGCTACACCTTC. Its translation is CASSWGTYSGYTF. The full variable domain, with the rest looked up from reference TRBV5-4 and TRBJ1-2, is ETGVTQSPTHLIKTRGQQVTLRCSSQSGHNTVSWYQQALGQGPQFIFQYYREEENGRGNFPPRFSGLQFPNYSSELNVNALELDDSALYLCASSWGTYSGYTFGSGTRLTVV.

V gene TRBV5-4 combines with J gene TRBJ2-1, with TRBD2 matching over 11 bases. The V gene end was trimmed by 3 bases and the J gene end by 5 bases; junction bases not matched to a gene: 7. The CDR3 totals 16 residues. Looked up from germline, CDR1 is SGHNT and CDR2 is YYREEE (reference sequence). The CDR3 DNA follows: TGTGCCAGCAGCTCGGGACTAGCGGACTTCAACAATGAGCAGTTCTTC. It translates to CASSSGLADFNNEQFF. The variable domain in full, completed from reference TRBV5-4 and TRBJ2-1, reads ETGVTQSPTHLIKTRGQQVTLRCSSQSGHNTVSWYQQALGQGPQFIFQYYREEENGRGNFPPRFSGLQFPNYSSELNVNALELDDSALYLCASSSGLADFNNEQFFGPGTRLTVL.

The chain has TRBV5-4 and TRBJ1-2; 7 positions match TRBD1. V gave up 4 bases and J gave up 7 bases; unmatched junction bases: 10. This CDR3 comprises 14 residues. Germline V gives CDR1 SGHNT, CDR2 YYREEE (reference sequence). DNA for the CDR3: TGTGCCAGCAGCACCCTGACAGGGTGGAGTGGCTACACCTTC. This sequence encodes CASSTLTGWSGYTF.

The chain recombines TRBV18 with TRBJ2-7; 8 bases line up with TRBD1. V lost 2 bases, J lost 7 bases, and 7 bases stayed unmatched. Germline CDR1 and CDR2: KGHSH and LQKENI. The CDR3 totals 14 residues. The CDR3 is CASSPGQGRGEQYF. As DNA, the CDR3 is TGTGCCAGCTCACCAGGACAGGGTAGAGGGGAGCAGTACTTC.

The CDR3 reads CASSSEGDILAGELFF. The CDR3 DNA reads TGTGCCAGCAGCTCCGAGGGGGACATTCTCGCCGGGGAGCTGTTTTTT. The rearrangement uses TRBV9 and TRBJ2-2; TRBD1 is a possible D gene (6 bases). Trimming took off 4 bases at V and 6 bases at J, with 19 bases between the two ends. CDR3 size: 16 residues. The V gene's germline CDR1 is SGDLS and CDR2 YYNGEE.

The J gene is TRBJ2-7, the V gene TRBV27, with TRBD2 matching over 14 bases. This CDR3 is 16 amino acids long. Germline V gene lookup returns CDR1 MNHEY and CDR2 SMNVEV (reference sequence). V shed 6 bases and J 4 bases; nucleotides not matched to a gene: 8. CDR3 nucleotide sequence: TGTGCCAGCAGCAGTCCCGGGACTAGCGGGAGTTACGAGCAGTACTTC. Protein: CASSSPGTSGSYEQYF.

The chain couples TRBV7-2 to TRBJ2-3, with TRBD2 identical over 8 bases. With 0 bases clipped from V and 3 bases from J, the junction kept 8 bases outside the gene matches. Germline values: CDR1 SGHTA, CDR2 FQGNSA. The length of the CDR3 is 17 residues. Here the CDR3 DNA reads TGTGCCAGCAGCTTAGCGACAGCGGGGGCTTTAACAGATACGCAGTATTTT. It specifies CASSLATAGALTDTQYF.

The CDR3 sequence is CASSPDRTGSSYEQYF. The CDR3 nucleotides read TGCGCCAGCAGCCCGGACAGGACCGGGAGCTCCTACGAGCAGTACTTC. This chain links TRBV4-1 with TRBJ2-7; D possibly corresponds to TRBD1 (7 bases). The CDR3 has 16 amino acids. V lost 4 bases and J lost 0, with 16 bases in between. The V gene's germline CDR1 is MGHRA and CDR2 YSYEKL.

The V and J genes are TRBV6-1 and TRBJ1-1; D gene ambiguous. Germline V gene data show CDR1 as MNHNS and CDR2 as SASEGT. The CDR3 has 11 residues. With 8 bases removed from V and 3 bases from J, the gap between germline ends came to 7 bases. CDR3 nucleotides: TGTGCCAGCGACTGGGACACTGAAGCTTTCTTT. It translates to CASDWDTEAFF.

For the CDR3, the DNA is TGTGCCAGCAGTGGTCACCCGGGACTAGGTGTCTACGAGCAGTACTTC. Its translation is CASSGHPGLGVYEQYF. The rearrangement links TRBV6-1 to TRBJ2-7; 8 bases map to TRBD2. Per germline, CDR1 MNHNS and CDR2 SASEGT. The CDR3 is made up of 16 amino acids. V shed 4 bases, J shed 3 bases, and the junction held 11 bases outside the gene matches.

The chain uses TRBV11-3 and TRBJ2-7; a weak D match, TRBD2 (7 bases). This CDR3 has 16 amino acids. V was clipped by 0 bases and J by 3 bases, with 15 bases between them. Looked up from germline, CDR1 is SGHNT and CDR2 is YENEEA. CDR3 nucleotide sequence: TGTGCCAGCAGCTTAGAAATCGGGGGGCCGGACTACGAGCAGTACTTC. It codes for CASSLEIGGPDYEQYF.

The chain combines TRBV6-1 with TRBJ2-2; 8 bases fit TRBD1. CDR1 is MNHNS and CDR2 is SASEGT in the germline V gene. The CDR3 runs to 14 residues. Trimming took 7 bases from V and 6 from J; bases not matched to a gene: 7. DNA for the CDR3: TGTGCCAGCAAACTGGACAGGGCGGCCGGGGAGCTGTTTTTT. Translated, it gives CASKLDRAAGELFF.

The gene calls are TRBV4-1 and TRBJ1-1, with unresolved D. Trimming left V 4 bases short and J 1 base short, with 10 bases between. Germline V lookup: CDR1 MGHRA, CDR2 YSYEKL. The length of the CDR3 is 14 residues. The CDR3 is CASSPGLTNTEAFF. The CDR3 bases are TGCGCCAGCAGCCCTGGACTGACGAACACTGAAGCTTTCTTT.

V gene TRBV6-1 combines with J gene TRBJ1-5, with unresolved D. The germline V gene has CDR1 MNHNS and CDR2 SASEGT. The V gene lost 7 bases and the J gene lost 2 bases, with 12 bases spanning the gap. This CDR3 contains 14 residues. The CDR3 DNA is TGTGCCAGCACCGGAGATTTGGGCAATCAGCCCCAGCATTTT. Translating it yields CASTGDLGNQPQHF.

The chain uses TRBV27 and TRBJ1-1; 9 bases are a match to TRBD1. The CDR3 runs 13 residues. J gave up 3 bases and V 6 bases, and 2 bases lay outside the gene matches. Germline V gene data show CDR1 as MNHEY and CDR2 as SMNVEV (reference sequence). CDR3 in DNA: TGTGCCAGCAGCAACAGGGGGCACACTGAAGCTTTCTTT. It yields the protein CASSNRGHTEAFF.

The chain has TRBV2 and TRBJ2-1, with 12 bases matching TRBD2. CDR1 is SNHLY, CDR2 FYNNEI, per germline. V shed 6 bases and J 7 bases; nucleotides not matched to a gene: 7. This CDR3 has 15 amino acids. Here the CDR3 reads CASRMGLAGLNEQFF. CDR3 nucleotide sequence: TGTGCCAGCAGAATGGGACTAGCGGGCCTGAATGAGCAGTTCTTC. Looking up the rest from reference TRBV2 and TRBJ2-1 gives the full variable domain: EPEVTQTPSHQVTQMGQEVILRCVPISNHLYFYWYRQILGQKVEFLVSFYNNEISEKSEIFDDQFSVERPDGSNFTLKIRSTKLEDSAMYFCASRMGLAGLNEQFFGPGTRLTVL.

This chain joins TRBV6-1 and TRBJ2-2; the D gene is possibly TRBD1 (6 bases). The ends were cut back, 6 bases at V and 5 bases at J, with 16 bases in the middle. The CDR3 has 15 amino acids. Looked up from germline, CDR1 is MNHNS and CDR2 is SASEGT. This chain's CDR3 is CASRRGGQLTGELFF. The CDR3 DNA is TGTGCCAGCAGGAGAGGAGGACAGTTGACCGGGGAGCTGTTTTTT.

The chain joins TRBV7-9 to TRBJ1-4; TRBD1 is a possible D gene (6 bases). V was trimmed by 5 bases and J by 0 bases, leaving 19 bases between them. The length of the CDR3 is 18 residues. Germline lookup yields CDR1 SEHNR and CDR2 FQNEAQ (reference sequence). As DNA, the CDR3 is TGTGCCAGCAGCGGACCCACAGGGTCCCTTGCAACTAATGAAAAACTGTTTTTT. Translated: CASSGPTGSLATNEKLFF.

The CDR3 loop is CASAIQGSDYGYTF. The CDR3 DNA sequence: TGTGCCAGCGCCATTCAGGGTTCCGACTATGGCTACACCTTC. The V call is TRBV6-5, the J call TRBJ1-2; tentatively, D is TRBD1 (5 bases). CDR3 length: 14 residues. V was trimmed by 8 bases and J by 3 bases, leaving 16 bases between them. Per germline, CDR1 MNHEY and CDR2 SVGAGI.

The V gene is TRBV27, the J gene TRBJ1-6, with a weak D call TRBD1 (6 bases). Per the germline V gene, CDR1 is MNHEY and CDR2 is SMNVEV (reference sequence). The CDR3 loop spans 15 amino acids. V was clipped by 6 bases and J by 11 bases, with 20 bases between them. The CDR3 sequence: CASSGDTGLVAPLHF. The CDR3 DNA reads as TGTGCCAGCAGCGGGGATACAGGGCTCGTGGCACCCCTCCACTTT.

The chain links TRBV7-8 to TRBJ2-7; tentatively, D is TRBD2 (5 bases). This CDR3 comprises 14 residues. Germline CDR1 is SGHVS and CDR2 is FQNEAQ. V lost 1 base, J lost 4 bases, and 11 bases lay in between. DNA of the CDR3: TGTGCCAGCAGCTTAGGGCTGGACTGGTACGAGCAGTACTTC. Translation gives CASSLGLDWYEQYF.

The chain uses TRBV11-2 and TRBJ2-5, with D unresolved. Germline V gene lookup returns CDR1 SGHAT and CDR2 FQNNGV. CDR3 length: 13 amino acids. Deletions cut 1 base from V and 4 bases from J, with 7 bases between. As DNA, the CDR3 is TGTGCCAGCAGCTTAGGCCTAGGAGAGACCCAGTACTTC. Translating gives CASSLGLGETQYF.

The chain couples TRBV19 to TRBJ2-2, with D maybe TRBD1 (6 bases). This CDR3 has 15 residues. From germline, CDR1 is LNHDA and CDR2 SQIVND (reference sequence). V lost 8 bases to trimming and J lost 2 bases, with 15 bases between them. In DNA form, the CDR3 reads TGTGCCAGTGGAACCGGACAGTCTAACACCGGGGAGCTGTTTTTT. This gives the protein CASGTGQSNTGELFF. The full variable domain, with the rest looked up from reference TRBV19 and TRBJ2-2, is DGGITQSPKYLFRKEGQNVTLSCEQNLNHDAMYWYRQDPGQGLRLIYYSQIVNDFQKGDIAEGYSVSREKKESFPLTVTSAQKNPTAFYLCASGTGQSNTGELFFGEGSRLTVL.

This chain joins TRBV30 and TRBJ2-7, with no clear D. The germline gives CDR1 GTSNPN, CDR2 SVGIG (reference sequence). The germline V and J ends were trimmed by 0 bases and 0 bases, with 18 bases remaining between them. There are 17 residues in the CDR3. CDR3 nucleotide sequence: TGTGCCTGGAGTGTACCAAAGAAAGTGAGGTTCTCCTACGAGCAGTACTTC. Protein: CAWSVPKKVRFSYEQYF.

The rearrangement uses TRBV9 and TRBJ2-1, with 8 bases lining up with TRBD2. V lost 2 bases and J lost 6; bases outside the gene matches: 7. The CDR3 covers 15 residues. Germline loops: CDR1 SGDLS, CDR2 YYNGEE. Here the CDR3 DNA reads TGTGCCAGCAGCGTCCAGAGTGCGGGGGGCAATGAGCAGTTCTTC. As protein: CASSVQSAGGNEQFF.

The genes are TRBV6-4 and TRBJ2-6; D is unclear. This CDR3 has 16 amino acids. Germline CDR1 MRHNA, CDR2 SNTAGT. V gave up 3 bases and J gave up 0 bases, with 9 bases separating them. CDR3 bases: TGTGCCAGCAGTGAACAGAGTCTCTCTGGGGCCAACGTCCTGACTTTC. Its translation: CASSEQSLSGANVLTF.

The V call is TRBV5-1, the J call TRBJ2-1, with 10 nucleotides matching TRBD2. The V gene's germline CDR1 is SGHRS and CDR2 YFSETQ. V gave up 4 bases and J gave up 0 bases; unmatched junction bases: 4. CDR3 length equals 16 residues. The CDR3 loop is CASSQSSGSSYNEQFF. DNA for the CDR3: TGCGCCAGCAGCCAATCTAGCGGGAGCTCCTACAATGAGCAGTTCTTC.

V and J are TRBV6-6 and TRBJ2-1, with D possibly TRBD2 on 5 matching bases. The ends were cut back, 5 bases at V and 13 bases at J, with 18 bases in the middle. Germline V CDR1 and CDR2: MNHNY, SVGAGI (reference sequence). The CDR3 loop spans 13 amino acids. CDR3 protein: CASSTSDGIEQFF. The DNA for the CDR3 is TGTGCCAGCAGTACATCGGACGGGATCGAACAGTTCTTC.

The chain uses TRBV19 and TRBJ1-1; D unclear. CDR1 and CDR2 (germline): LNHDA, SQIVND (reference sequence). The CDR3 consists of 20 residues. Trimming removed 4 bases from V and 0 bases from J, with 27 bases in between. Here the CDR3 DNA reads TGTGCCAGTAGTAACCACTTTTTTGGAGTCTACCAGTTAGTGAACACTGAAGCTTTCTTT. Translation gives CASSNHFFGVYQLVNTEAFF.